The 21 T cell receptor beta chains listed next were all sequenced from one sample in a study of low-dose radiotherapy and immunotherapy resistance in tumors. As to time point: after trial treatment. Treatment specified: LDRT plus nivolumab, ipilimumab, low-dose cyclophosphamide and aspirin (RACIN trial). TRAV- and TRBV-specific primers were used for first-strand cDNA, which covered alpha and beta chains. The authors ran around 22 PCR cycles to amplify TCRs with a constant-region primer and V-primer adapter. TCRdb re-called the reads with MiXCR, one entry per CDR3 protein. The sample lists tens of thousands of distinct CDR3 sequences; less than 30% were seen once. Specimen: PBMCs, collected after low-dose radiotherapy plus immunotherapy. The receptors were sampled from a male donor with prostate cancer.

V is TRBV12-3 or TRBV12-4 and J is TRBJ1-2; D gene ambiguous. The CDR3 extends over 13 amino acids. Trimming removed 0 bases at V and 2 bases at J, with 4 bases between. The CDR3 reads CASSLAGNYGYTF. In DNA, the CDR3 is TGTGCCAGCAGTTTAGCAGGGAACTATGGCTACACCTTC.

This sequence joins TRBV24-1 and TRBJ2-2, with 9 bases that match TRBD1. Germline V gene sequence: CDR1 KGHDR, CDR2 SFDVKD. CDR3 length: 14 amino acids. V shed 5 bases and J 3 bases; nucleotides not matched to a gene: 0. DNA for the CDR3: TGTGCCACCAGTGGGACAGGGGACACCGGGGAGCTGTTTTTT. Translated, it gives CATSGTGDTGELFF.

This clonotype was counted ten times or more. This chain links TRBV2 with TRBJ1-2; D is possibly TRBD1 (6 bases). The CDR3 loop spans 13 amino acids. V lost 6 bases, J lost 5 bases, and 13 bases lay in between. Germline CDR1 is SNHLY and CDR2 is FYNNEI. The CDR3: CASSAGTSYGYTF. DNA for the CDR3: TGTGCCAGCAGCGCCGGGACATCGTATGGCTACACCTTC. The entire variable domain, with the rest obtained from reference TRBV2 and TRBJ1-2, is as follows: EPEVTQTPSHQVTQMGQEVILRCVPISNHLYFYWYRQILGQKVEFLVSFYNNEISEKSEIFDDQFSVERPDGSNFTLKIRSTKLEDSAMYFCASSAGTSYGYTFGSGTRLTVV.

This clonotype was counted at least ten times. The rearrangement joins TRBV29-1 to TRBJ2-1; 7 bases map to TRBD2. The germline gives CDR1 SQVTM, CDR2 ANQGSEA. CDR3 length equals 12 residues. The V gene end was trimmed by 7 bases and the J gene end by 6 bases; junction bases not matched to a gene: 6. The CDR3 DNA is TGCAGCGGGGGGGGAATGGTCAATGAGCAGTTCTTC. This encodes CSGGGMVNEQFF.

This clonotype was observed at least ten times. This chain connects TRBV10-3 to TRBJ1-4, with D possibly being TRBD1 (5 bases). V was pared by 4 bases and J by 4 bases, with 7 bases between. Per germline, CDR1 ENHRY and CDR2 SYGVKD. The CDR3 spans 13 residues. CDR3 residues: CAISGQLNEKLFF. CDR3 sequence (DNA): TGTGCCATCAGTGGACAGCTTAATGAAAAACTGTTTTTT.

The V gene is TRBV5-4, the J gene TRBJ2-7; a possible D gene is TRBD2 (6 bases). Germline loops: CDR1 SGHNT, CDR2 YYREEE (reference sequence). The V end lost 1 base, the J end lost 7 bases, and 12 bases lay between the germline ends. This CDR3 contains 13 residues. Written as DNA, the CDR3 is TGTGCCAGCAGCTTGTCACTAGCTCGGGAGCAGTACTTC. It specifies CASSLSLAREQYF.

This clonotype was seen repeatedly, ten times or more. The CDR3 DNA reads TGTGCCAGCAGCCTGGGACGAGTGAACACTGAAGCTTTCTTT. Its translation: CASSLGRVNTEAFF. The J gene is TRBJ1-1, the V gene TRBV7-9; tentative D call: TRBD1 (5 bases). There are 14 residues in the CDR3. The germline V gene encodes CDR1 SEHNR and CDR2 FQNEAQ (reference sequence). The V end was cut by 5 bases, the J end by 0 bases, with 10 bases between.

The DNA of the CDR3 is TGTGCCAGCAGATCTCAAAGAGGGTCCAGCACAGATACGCAGTATTTT. Protein: CASRSQRGSSTDTQYF. V gene TRBV7-2 combines with J gene TRBJ2-3; D is possibly TRBD2 (5 bases). The V end lost 6 bases, the J end lost 0 bases, and 16 bases lay between the germline ends. This CDR3 contains 16 residues. CDR1 is SGHTA and CDR2 is FQGNSA in the germline V gene.

The CDR3 nucleotides read TGTGCCAGTACCGGGGGGGGCCACTACACCTTC. Protein sequence: CASTGGGHYTF. The gene calls are TRBV6-2 or TRBV6-3 and TRBJ1-2; D is possibly TRBD1 (6 bases). In germline, CDR1 is MNHEY, CDR2 SVGEGT. The CDR3 is made up of 11 amino acids. The V end lost 9 bases, the J end lost 10 bases, and 15 bases lay between the germline ends.

Of note for this clonotype: It may be a read error: a sequence one base away is much more abundant. This chain links TRBV25-1 with TRBJ1-4; unclear D gene. The CDR3 has 13 residues. Germline CDR1 MGHDK, CDR2 SYGVNS. Trimming stripped 6 bases from V and 3 bases from J, with 8 bases between. The CDR3 sequence: CASRREANEKLFF. The CDR3 DNA is TGTGCCAGCAGGAGGGAGGCTAATGAAAAACTGTTTTTT. The variable domain in full, with the rest retrieved from reference TRBV25-1 and TRBJ1-4, is EADIYQTPRYLVIGTGKKITLECSQTMGHDKMYWYQQDPGMELHLIHYSYGVNSTEKGDLSSESTVSRIRTEHFPLTLESARPSHTSQYLCASRREANEKLFFGSGTQLSVL.

Points on this clonotype: This sequence is one base from a far larger clone and is likely a read error. The CDR3 DNA reads as TGTGCCAGCAGTTTCTTGGGAGTGGGACTAGCGGGGAATGAGCAGTTCTTC. It translates to CASSFLGVGLAGNEQFF. The V gene is TRBV12-3 or TRBV12-4, the J gene TRBJ2-1; TRBD2 aligns across 13 bases. The V segment lost 3 bases and the J segment 7 bases; nucleotides outside the gene matches: 9. This CDR3 contains 17 residues.

This clonotype showed up just a few times. The genes are TRBV27 and TRBJ1-2; perhaps TRBD1 as D (5 bases). Germline values: CDR1 MNHEY, CDR2 SMNVEV (reference sequence). The germline V and J ends were trimmed by 3 bases and 4 bases, with 6 bases remaining between them. The CDR3 has 12 residues. CDR3 sequence (DNA): TGTGCCAGCAGTTTCGGGGGCTATGGCTACACCTTC. This gives the protein CASSFGGYGYTF.

This clonotype was counted at least ten times. The J gene is TRBJ2-1, the V gene TRBV20-1, with 10 nucleotides matching TRBD2. Germline CDR1 reads DFQATT; CDR2 reads SNEGSKA (reference sequence). V lost 1 base to trimming and J lost 0 bases; unmatched junction nucleotides: 6. The CDR3 has 17 amino acids. The CDR3 sequence is CSARATTSGRSYNEQFF. For the CDR3, the DNA is TGCAGTGCTAGAGCCACGACTAGCGGGCGCTCCTACAATGAGCAGTTCTTC.

This clonotype was recorded many times. The chain joins TRBV13 to TRBJ1-4; D not resolved. The CDR3 loop spans 14 amino acids. V lost 4 bases, J lost 5 bases, and 11 bases lay in between. Germline values: CDR1 PRHDT, CDR2 FYEKMQ (reference sequence). The DNA of the CDR3 is TGTGCCAGCAGCTCGACTCAACGAAATGAAAAACTGTTTTTT. It specifies CASSSTQRNEKLFF.

In this sample, this clonotype turned up a few times. The chain is built from TRBV27 and TRBJ2-7; D gene unclear. Trimming took off 4 bases at V and 0 bases at J, with 16 bases between the two ends. Germline loops: CDR1 MNHEY, CDR2 SMNVEV (reference sequence). The CDR3 extends over 16 amino acids. CDR3 sequence reads: CASSSTQTWTSYEQYF. The CDR3 DNA sequence: TGTGCCAGCAGTTCTACCCAGACATGGACCTCCTACGAGCAGTACTTC.

The table lists this clonotype with many counts. The chain combines TRBV12-5 with TRBJ2-5; 7 nucleotides line up with TRBD2. The CDR3 length is 14 residues. Germline V gives CDR1 LGHNT, CDR2 FRNRAP. The V segment lost 7 bases and the J segment 1 base; nucleotides outside the gene matches: 6. CDR3 DNA: TGTGCTAGTGCCTCTAGCGGTATCCAAGAGACCCAGTACTTC. It codes for CASASSGIQETQYF.

For this clonotype: With a far larger clone one base away, a read error is the likely cause. The rearrangement links TRBV7-3 to TRBJ2-7, with 7 positions matching TRBD1. CDR3 size: 14 residues. Germline V CDR1 and CDR2: SGHTA, FQGTGA. CDR3 protein: CASSKGDSSYEQHF. The CDR3, as DNA: TGTGCCAGCAGTAAGGGGGACAGCTCCTACGAGCAGCACTTC. Looking up the rest from reference TRBV7-3 and TRBJ2-7 gives the full variable domain: GAGVSQTPSNKVTEKGKYVELRCDPISGHTALYWYRQSLGQGPEFLIYFQGTGAADDSGLPNDRFFAVRPEGSVSTLKIQRTERGDSAVYLCASSKGDSSYEQHFGPGTRLTVT.

This chain links TRBV27 with TRBJ2-3; D might be TRBD1 or TRBD2, each matching 6 bases. Germline loops: CDR1 MNHEY, CDR2 SMNVEV (reference sequence). The CDR3 covers 15 residues. Deletions cut 7 bases from V and 4 bases from J, with 18 bases between. The CDR3 sequence: CASNRPGGEADTQYF. The DNA of the CDR3 is TGTGCCAGCAACCGTCCCGGGGGCGAAGCAGATACGCAGTATTTT.

DNA of the CDR3: TGTGCCAGTAGCCTAATTGAGGGGTTGAATCAGCCCCAGCATTTT. Its protein is CASSLIEGLNQPQHF. This chain uses TRBV19 with TRBJ1-5; D may be TRBD1 (5 bases). V lost 6 bases to trimming and J lost 4 bases, with 16 bases between them. Germline V lookup: CDR1 LNHDA, CDR2 SQIVND (reference sequence). The CDR3 extends over 15 amino acids.

There are many counts of this clonotype. The rearrangement uses TRBV7-8 and TRBJ1-3; 8 nucleotides line up with TRBD1. The germline CDR1 and CDR2 sequences are SGHVS and FQNEAQ. V lost 4 bases, J lost 4 bases, and 3 bases stayed unmatched. The CDR3 runs 14 residues. Here the CDR3 DNA reads TGTGCCAGCAGCTCGGACAGGGTGGGAAACACCATATATTTT. As protein: CASSSDRVGNTIYF.

In this sample, this clonotype turned up many times. The CDR3 loop is CASSLAQHNEQFF. DNA of the CDR3: TGTGCCAGCAGCTTAGCACAGCACAATGAGCAGTTCTTC. This rearrangement joins TRBV11-1 to TRBJ2-1; no clear D gene. Germline CDR1 reads SGHAT; CDR2 reads FQDESV (reference sequence). This CDR3 has 13 residues. V shed 0 bases and J shed 5 bases, with 5 bases lying between them.